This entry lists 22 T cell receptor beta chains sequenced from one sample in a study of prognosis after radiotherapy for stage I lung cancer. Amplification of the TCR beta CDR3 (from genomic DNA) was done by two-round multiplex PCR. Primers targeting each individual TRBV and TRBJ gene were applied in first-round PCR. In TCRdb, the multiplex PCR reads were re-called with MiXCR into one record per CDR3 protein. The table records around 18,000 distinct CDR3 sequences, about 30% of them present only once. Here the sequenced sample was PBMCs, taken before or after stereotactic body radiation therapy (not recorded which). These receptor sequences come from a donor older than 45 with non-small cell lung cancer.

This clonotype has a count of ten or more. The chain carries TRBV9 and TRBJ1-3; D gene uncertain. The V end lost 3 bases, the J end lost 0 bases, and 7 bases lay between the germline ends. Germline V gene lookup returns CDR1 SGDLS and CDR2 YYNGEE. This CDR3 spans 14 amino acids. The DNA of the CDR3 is TGTGCCAGCAGCGCCAAGGGCTCTGGAAACACCATATATTTT. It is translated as CASSAKGSGNTIYF.

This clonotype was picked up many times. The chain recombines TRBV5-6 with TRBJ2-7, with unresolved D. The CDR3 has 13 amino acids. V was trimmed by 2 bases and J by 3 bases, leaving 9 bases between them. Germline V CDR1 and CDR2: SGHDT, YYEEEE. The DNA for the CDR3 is TGTGCCAGCAGCTTCCATGACCTCTACGAGCAGTACTTC. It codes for CASSFHDLYEQYF.

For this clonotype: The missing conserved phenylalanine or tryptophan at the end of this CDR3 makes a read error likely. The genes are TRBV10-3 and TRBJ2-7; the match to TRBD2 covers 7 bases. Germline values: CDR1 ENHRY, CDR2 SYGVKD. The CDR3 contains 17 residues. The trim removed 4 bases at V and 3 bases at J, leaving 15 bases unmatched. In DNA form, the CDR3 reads TGTGCCATCAGTGGGGCGGGGGACGGAGTAGTTATCTACGAGCAGTACATC. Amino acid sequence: CAISGAGDGVVIYEQYI.

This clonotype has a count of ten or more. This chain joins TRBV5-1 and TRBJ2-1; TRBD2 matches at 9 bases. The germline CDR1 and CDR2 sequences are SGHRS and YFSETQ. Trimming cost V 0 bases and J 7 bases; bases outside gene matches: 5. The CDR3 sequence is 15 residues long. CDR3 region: CASSLGSGSGNEQFF. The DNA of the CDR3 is TGCGCCAGCAGCTTGGGTAGCGGGAGTGGTAATGAGCAGTTCTTC. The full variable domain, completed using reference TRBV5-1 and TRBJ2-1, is KAGVTQTPRYLIKTRGQQVTLSCSPISGHRSVSWYQQTPGQGLQFLFEYFSETQRNKGNFPGRFSGRQFSNSRSEMNVSTLELGDSALYLCASSLGSGSGNEQFFGPGTRLTVL.

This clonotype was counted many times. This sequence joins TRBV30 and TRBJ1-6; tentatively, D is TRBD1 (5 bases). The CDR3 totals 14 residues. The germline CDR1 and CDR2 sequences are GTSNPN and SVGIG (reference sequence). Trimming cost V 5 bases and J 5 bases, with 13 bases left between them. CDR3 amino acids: CAWAQGANNSPLHF. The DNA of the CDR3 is TGTGCCTGGGCCCAGGGTGCCAATAATTCACCCCTCCACTTT.

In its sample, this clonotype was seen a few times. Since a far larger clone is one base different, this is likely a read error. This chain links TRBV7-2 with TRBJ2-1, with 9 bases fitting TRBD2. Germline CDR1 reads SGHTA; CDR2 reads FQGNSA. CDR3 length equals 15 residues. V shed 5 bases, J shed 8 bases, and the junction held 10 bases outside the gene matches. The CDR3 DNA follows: TGTGCCAGCAGCGATGGGGGACTAGCTTCCGATGAGCAGTTCTTC. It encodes CASSDGGLASDEQFF.

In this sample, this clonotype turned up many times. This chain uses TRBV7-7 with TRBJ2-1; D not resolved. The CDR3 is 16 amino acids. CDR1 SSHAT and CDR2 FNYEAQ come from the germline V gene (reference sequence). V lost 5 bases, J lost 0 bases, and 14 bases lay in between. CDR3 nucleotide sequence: TGTGCCAGCAGCCCTACTATTGCCAGCTCCTACAATGAGCAGTTCTTC. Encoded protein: CASSPTIASSYNEQFF.

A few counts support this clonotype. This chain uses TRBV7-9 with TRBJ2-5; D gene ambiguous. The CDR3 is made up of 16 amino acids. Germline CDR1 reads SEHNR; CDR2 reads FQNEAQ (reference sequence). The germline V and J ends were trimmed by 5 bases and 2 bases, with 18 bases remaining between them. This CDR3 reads CASSPSPRNRQETQYF. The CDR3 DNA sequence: TGTGCCAGCAGCCCCTCACCCCGGAACCGACAAGAGACCCAGTACTTC.

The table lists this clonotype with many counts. The CDR3 loop reads CASSGRDSPHEQYF. The CDR3 DNA follows: TGTGCCAGCAGTGGCCGGGACAGTCCCCACGAGCAGTACTTC. The chain joins TRBV27 to TRBJ2-7; 7 bases agree with TRBD1. The CDR3 extends over 14 amino acids. V lost 5 bases and J lost 5; bases outside the gene matches: 9. Germline V CDR1 and CDR2: MNHEY, SMNVEV (reference sequence).

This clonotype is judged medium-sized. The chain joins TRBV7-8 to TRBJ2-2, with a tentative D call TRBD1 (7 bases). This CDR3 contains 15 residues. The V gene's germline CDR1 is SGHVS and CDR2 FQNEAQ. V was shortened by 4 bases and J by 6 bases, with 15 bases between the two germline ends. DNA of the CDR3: TGTGCCAGCAGCTCCTGGAGGGGGCGGGCCGGGGAGCTGTTTTTT. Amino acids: CASSSWRGRAGELFF.

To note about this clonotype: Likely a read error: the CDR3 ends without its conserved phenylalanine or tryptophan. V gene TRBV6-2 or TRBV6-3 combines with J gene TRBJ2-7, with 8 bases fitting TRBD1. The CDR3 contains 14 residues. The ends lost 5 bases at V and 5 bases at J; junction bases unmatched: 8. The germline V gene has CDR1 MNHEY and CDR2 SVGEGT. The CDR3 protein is CASSERTGSHEQYP. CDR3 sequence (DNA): TGTGCCAGCAGTGAACGGACAGGGAGCCACGAGCAGTACCCC.

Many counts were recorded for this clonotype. CDR3: CAWSVRDWRDTQYF. Written as DNA, the CDR3 is TGTGCCTGGAGTGTACGAGATTGGCGGGATACGCAGTATTTT. The chain joins TRBV30 to TRBJ2-3; no firm D call. Trimming removed 0 bases from V and 6 bases from J, with 13 bases in between. The CDR3 spans 14 residues. From germline, CDR1 is GTSNPN and CDR2 SVGIG (reference sequence).

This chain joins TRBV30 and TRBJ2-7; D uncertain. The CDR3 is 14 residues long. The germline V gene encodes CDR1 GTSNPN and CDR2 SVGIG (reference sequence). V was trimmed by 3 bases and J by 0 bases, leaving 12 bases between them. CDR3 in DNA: TGTGCCTGGAGGGGATTGCCCAGCTCCTACGAGCAGTACTTC. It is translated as CAWRGLPSSYEQYF. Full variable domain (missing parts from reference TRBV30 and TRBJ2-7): SQTIHQWPATLVQPVGSPLSLECTVEGTSNPNLYWYRQAAGRGLQLLFYSVGIGQISSEVPQNLSASRPQDRQFILSSKKLLLSDSGFYLCAWRGLPSSYEQYFGPGTRLTVT.

Here the CDR3 DNA reads TGTGCCATCGGAACAGGCGACTATTCCAAGAGACAGTACTTC. Its protein product is CAIGTGDYSKRQYF. V gene TRBV2 combines with J gene TRBJ2-5; D could derive from TRBD1 or TRBD2 (5 bases each). The germline V and J ends were trimmed by 10 bases and 11 bases, with 26 bases remaining between them. Germline V lookup: CDR1 SNHLY, CDR2 FYNNEI. This CDR3 has 14 amino acids.

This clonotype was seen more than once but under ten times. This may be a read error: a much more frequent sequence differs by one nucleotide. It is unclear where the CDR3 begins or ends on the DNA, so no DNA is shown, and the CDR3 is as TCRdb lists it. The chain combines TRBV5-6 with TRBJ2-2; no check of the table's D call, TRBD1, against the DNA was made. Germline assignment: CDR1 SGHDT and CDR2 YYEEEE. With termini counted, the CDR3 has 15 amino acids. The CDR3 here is CASSFAGGSTGELSF.

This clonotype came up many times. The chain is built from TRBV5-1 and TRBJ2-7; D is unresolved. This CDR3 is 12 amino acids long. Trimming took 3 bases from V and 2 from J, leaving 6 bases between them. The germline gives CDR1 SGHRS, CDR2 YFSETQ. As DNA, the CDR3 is TGCGCCAGCAGCTCCGGAACCTACGAGCAGTACTTC. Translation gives CASSSGTYEQYF.

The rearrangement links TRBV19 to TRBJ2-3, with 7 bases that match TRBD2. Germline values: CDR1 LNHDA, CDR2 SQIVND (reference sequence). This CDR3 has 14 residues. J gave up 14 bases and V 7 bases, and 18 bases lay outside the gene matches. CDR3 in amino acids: CASTAGAITDTRYF. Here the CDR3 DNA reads TGTGCCAGTACGGCGGGAGCGATCACAGATACGAGGTATTTT.

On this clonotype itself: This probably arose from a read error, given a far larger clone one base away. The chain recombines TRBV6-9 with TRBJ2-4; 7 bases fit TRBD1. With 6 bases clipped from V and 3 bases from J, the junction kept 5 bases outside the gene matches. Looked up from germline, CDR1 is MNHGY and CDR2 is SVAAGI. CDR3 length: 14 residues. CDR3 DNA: TGTGCCAGCAGACAGGGGCCGGACAAAAACATTCAGTACTTC. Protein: CASRQGPDKNIQYF.

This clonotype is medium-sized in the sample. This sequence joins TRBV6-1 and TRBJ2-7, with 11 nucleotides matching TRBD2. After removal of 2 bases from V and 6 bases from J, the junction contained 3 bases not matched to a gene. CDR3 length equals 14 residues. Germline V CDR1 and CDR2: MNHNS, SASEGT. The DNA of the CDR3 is TGTGCCAGCAGTGAATCGCTAGCGGGAGGCGAGCAGTACTTC. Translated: CASSESLAGGEQYF.

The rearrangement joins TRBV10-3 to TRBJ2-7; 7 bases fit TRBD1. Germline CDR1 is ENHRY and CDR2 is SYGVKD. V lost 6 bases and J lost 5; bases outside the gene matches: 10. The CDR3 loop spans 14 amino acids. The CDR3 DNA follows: TGTGCCATCAGAGGGGGCAGAAGGGGAAACGAGCAGTACTTC. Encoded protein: CAIRGGRRGNEQYF.

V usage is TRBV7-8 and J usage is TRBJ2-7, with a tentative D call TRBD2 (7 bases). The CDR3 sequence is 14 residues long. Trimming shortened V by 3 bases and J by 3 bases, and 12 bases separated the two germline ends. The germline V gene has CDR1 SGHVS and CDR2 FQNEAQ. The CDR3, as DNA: TGTGCCAGCAGCTTTCGGGGGGCTCGCTACGAGCAGTACTTC. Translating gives CASSFRGARYEQYF.

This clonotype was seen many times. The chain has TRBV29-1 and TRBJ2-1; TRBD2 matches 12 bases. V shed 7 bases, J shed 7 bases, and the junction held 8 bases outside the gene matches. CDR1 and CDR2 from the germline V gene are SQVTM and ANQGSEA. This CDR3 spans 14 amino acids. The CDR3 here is CSAAGLAGRNEQFF. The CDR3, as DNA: TGCAGCGCCGCGGGACTAGCGGGTCGTAATGAGCAGTTCTTC.